This T cell receptor beta chain was retrieved from a study of blood T cell repertoires in COVID-19. The assay was immunoSEQ multiplex PCR, and TCRdb's table has in-frame clones only and misses some. Counted here are approximately 210,000 clones, 82% occurring once; the ten biggest clones make up around 16%. The ends were cut back, 5 bases at V and 1 base at J, with 11 bases in the middle. The germline V gene encodes CDR1 LGHNA and CDR2 YNFKEQ. The CDR3 sequence is 14 residues long. This chain joins TRBV4-2 and TRBJ2-5, with TRBD2 as a possible D gene (7 bases). The source of this sequence is a man aged 35-49 years who had recovered from COVID-19. Sample: PBMCs or T cells enriched from blood (not recorded which). The CDR3 DNA sequence: TGTGCCAGCAGCGGGGGGGGCAGCCAAGAGACCCAGTACTTC. It codes for CASSGGGSQETQYF.